This entry is about one TCR beta chain. These data are taken from a study of blood T cell repertoires in COVID-19. Overall study context: The United States, Italy and Spain provided the acute and convalescent COVID-19 samples. T cells, B-cell-depleted T cells, or PBMCs provided the cDNA or gDNA that served as material.

The CDR3 has 13 residues. V was pared by 4 bases and J by 10 bases, with 17 bases between. CDR1 is SQVTM, CDR2 ANQGSEA, per germline. Authors' data handling: Scientists estimated how many nucleated cells there were by amplifying reference gene primers. The data were produced by immunoSEQ multiplex PCR, yet TCRdb's version contains in-frame clones alone and is incomplete. For V, J and clone size, that table is used; D and trimming come from the DNA. This table has 350,000 to 450,000 clones, approximately 90% appearing once. Participants had their cohort set by participant-reported clinical history. V gene TRBV29-1 combines with J gene TRBJ2-1; tentative D call: TRBD1 (5 bases). This receptor was taken from a woman aged 40 to 50 who had been exposed to COVID-19. The sequenced sample consisted of PBMCs or T cells enriched from blood (not recorded which). CDR3 region: CSVGKGNPAEQFF. The CDR3 coding sequence is TGCAGCGTTGGTAAGGGGAACCCTGCGGAGCAGTTCTTC.